These 31 T cell receptor beta chains came from one sample sequenced in a study of CD8 T cells in Susac syndrome. Reverse transcription of about 0.45 to 1 ug RNA was carried out with random hexamers. MiXCR was run by TCRdb on the immunoSEQ multiplex PCR reads, yielding one entry per CDR3 protein. The profile covers about 85,000 distinct CDR3 sequences, with about 94% appearing a single time and about 0.28% taken by the ten largest. Sequenced material: CD8+ T cells from PBMCs. The receptors shown here come from a human donor in good health.

This sequence joins TRBV4-3 and TRBJ2-1, with D hard to call. The CDR3 runs 14 residues. The V end lost 1 base, the J end lost 4 bases, and 8 bases lay between the germline ends. From germline, CDR1 is LGHNA and CDR2 YSLEER. The CDR3: CASSQGAVYNEQFF. The CDR3 region has the DNA TGCGCCAGCAGCCAAGGTGCCGTATACAATGAGCAGTTCTTC.

This clonotype was counted between two and nine times. The chain recombines TRBV7-9 with TRBJ2-1, with D unresolved. V dropped 5 bases and J dropped 0 bases, with 5 bases sitting between them. CDR3 size: 13 residues. Looked up from germline, CDR1 is SEHNR and CDR2 is FQNEAQ (reference sequence). The CDR3 coding sequence is TGTGCCAGCAGCCCCAGCTCCTACAATGAGCAGTTCTTC. This gives the protein CASSPSSYNEQFF.

This chain links TRBV5-1 with TRBJ2-7; 7 nucleotides line up with TRBD1. The CDR3 sequence is 14 residues long. Trimming removed 0 bases from V and 6 bases from J; junction bases left unmatched: 6. Germline V gene lookup returns CDR1 SGHRS and CDR2 YFSETQ. The CDR3: CASSLGTGPGEQYV. The DNA of the CDR3 is TGCGCCAGCAGCTTGGGGACAGGTCCTGGCGAGCAGTACGTC.

The gene calls are TRBV25-1 and TRBJ2-5; 9 nucleotides match TRBD2. Losses at the gene ends were 3 bases for V and 5 bases for J; bases not matched to a gene: 19. Germline lookup yields CDR1 MGHDK and CDR2 SYGVNS. The CDR3 length is 19 residues. The CDR3 coding sequence is TGTGCCAGCAGTGACCCGAGGCGGGGGGGGCGCCTCTTCGGGGAGACCCAGTACTTC. This gives the protein CASSDPRRGGRLFGETQYF.

There are a few counts of this clonotype. The chain links TRBV9 to TRBJ2-2; 10 bases fit TRBD1. The CDR3 loop spans 15 amino acids. Germline V CDR1 and CDR2: SGDLS, YYNGEE. Losses at the gene ends were 2 bases for V and 5 bases for J; bases not matched to a gene: 3. The CDR3 loop reads CASSVGQGRTGELFF. The DNA of the CDR3 is TGTGCCAGCAGCGTGGGACAGGGGAGGACCGGGGAGCTGTTTTTT.

The rearrangement links TRBV7-9 to TRBJ2-3, with D perhaps TRBD2 (7 bases). CDR1 and CDR2 from the germline V gene are SEHNR and FQNEAQ (reference sequence). This CDR3 has 16 amino acids. V was trimmed by 5 bases and J by 1 base, leaving 16 bases between them. Here the CDR3 reads CASSHSSRGRTDTQYF. The CDR3 DNA is TGTGCCAGCAGCCACAGCTCGCGGGGGCGCACAGATACGCAGTATTTT. The whole variable domain, filled in from reference TRBV7-9 and TRBJ2-3, reads DTGVSQNPRHKITKRGQNVTFRCDPISEHNRLYWYRQTLGQGPEFLTYFQNEAQLEKSRLLSDRFSAERPKGSFSTLEIQRTEQGDSAMYLCASSHSSRGRTDTQYFGPGTRLTVL.

The CDR3 is CASSPRGGANVLTF. The CDR3 DNA reads as TGTGCCAGCAGCCCCAGGGGGGGGGCCAACGTCCTGACTTTC. The J gene is TRBJ2-6, the V gene TRBV28, with 7 bases lining up with TRBD1. The ends lost 6 bases at V and 4 bases at J; junction bases unmatched: 3. The CDR3 contains 14 residues. Germline CDR1 is MDHEN and CDR2 is SYDVKM.

The gene calls are TRBV15 and TRBJ1-4; the D is unclear. CDR3 length: 15 amino acids. Trimming stripped 0 bases from V and 4 bases from J, with 9 bases between. Germline V CDR1 and CDR2: LNHNV, YYDKDF (reference sequence). The CDR3 DNA reads TGTGCCACCAGCAGAGATCCAGTGATTAATGAAAAACTGTTTTTT. Its protein product is CATSRDPVINEKLFF.

J is TRBJ2-7 and V is TRBV2; D is unclear. This CDR3 contains 10 residues. CDR1 and CDR2 from the germline V gene are SNHLY and FYNNEI. The V end was cut by 6 bases, the J end by 3 bases, with 3 bases between. The CDR3 region has the DNA TGTGCCAGCAGGGGCTACGAGCAGTACTTC. Translated, it gives CASRGYEQYF.

The CDR3: CASSGFGASGRAKSYNEQFF. The CDR3 DNA sequence: TGTGCCAGCAGTGGGTTTGGGGCTAGCGGGAGGGCCAAGTCCTACAATGAGCAGTTCTTC. The rearrangement links TRBV2 to TRBJ2-1, with 12 nucleotides matching TRBD2. Germline-derived CDR1 and CDR2 are SNHLY and FYNNEI. The CDR3 is 20 amino acids. Germline trimming cut 4 bases from V and 1 base from J; bases unmatched to any gene: 14.

This chain joins TRBV12-3 or TRBV12-4 and TRBJ1-2; no reliable D call. The V and J ends lost 7 bases and 8 bases respectively, with 26 bases between them. This CDR3 has 16 amino acids. The CDR3 nucleotides read TGTGCCAGCAACTTGGGAGGTCCCCTTTCGGTTTGGGGCTACACCTTC. It translates to CASNLGGPLSVWGYTF.

V is TRBV9 and J is TRBJ1-2, with TRBD1 matching 10 bases. This CDR3 spans 14 amino acids. In germline, CDR1 is SGDLS, CDR2 YYNGEE. V gave up 4 bases and J gave up 8 bases; unmatched junction bases: 8. The CDR3 region has the DNA TGTGCCAGCAGCCTTGACAGGGGGCCCGACGGCTACACCTTC. It yields the protein CASSLDRGPDGYTF.

The V call is TRBV15, the J call TRBJ1-6; no clear D. The ends were cut back, 5 bases at V and 7 bases at J, with 15 bases in the middle. Germline CDR1 is LNHNV and CDR2 is YYDKDF (reference sequence). The CDR3 extends over 15 amino acids. The chain's CDR3 is CATSLGVGRNSPLHF. CDR3 coding DNA: TGTGCCACCAGCCTAGGAGTGGGCCGGAATTCACCCCTCCACTTT.

In nucleotides, the CDR3 is TGTGCCATCAAAATGGGCGAAAGACCGGAGCAGTACTTC. Residues: CAIKMGERPEQYF. The chain is built from TRBV10-3 and TRBJ2-7; no clear D gene. Per germline, CDR1 ENHRY and CDR2 SYGVKD. The CDR3 has 13 amino acids. Trimming took 7 bases from V and 7 from J, leaving 17 bases between them.

In nucleotides, the CDR3 is TGCAGCGTTGTAACAGGGGGTTTTGGCGAGCAGTACTTC. It yields the protein CSVVTGGFGEQYF. The V and J genes are TRBV29-1 and TRBJ2-7; TRBD1 aligns across 8 bases. The V segment lost 4 bases and the J segment 6 bases; nucleotides outside the gene matches: 8. The CDR3 loop spans 13 amino acids. The V gene's germline CDR1 is SQVTM and CDR2 ANQGSEA.

The chain uses TRBV20-1 and TRBJ1-1; TRBD1 aligns across 8 bases. The CDR3 sequence is 16 residues long. J gave up 0 bases and V 6 bases, and 12 bases lay outside the gene matches. Germline V gene data show CDR1 as DFQATT and CDR2 as SNEGSKA (reference sequence). The CDR3 loop reads CSAGGQGMRMNTEAFF. CDR3 nucleotides: TGCAGTGCAGGAGGACAGGGAATGAGGATGAACACTGAAGCTTTCTTT.

The chain is built from TRBV15 and TRBJ1-1; 7 positions agree with TRBD1. The germline gives CDR1 LNHNV, CDR2 YYDKDF (reference sequence). The junction had 14 bases not matched to a gene; V was cut back by 11 bases and J by 2 bases. This CDR3 spans 15 amino acids. The CDR3 region is CAARRAGQANTEAFF. CDR3 bases: TGTGCCGCCCGACGTGCCGGACAGGCCAACACTGAAGCTTTCTTT.

The chain links TRBV28 to TRBJ2-7; D uncertain. The V and J ends lost 5 bases and 1 base respectively, with 18 bases between them. The CDR3 runs to 16 residues. Germline V lookup: CDR1 MDHEN, CDR2 SYDVKM. CDR3 DNA sequence: TGTGCCAGCAGTACAAACCTACTCGACGTTTCCTACGAGCAGTACGTC. Its translation is CASSTNLLDVSYEQYV.

J is TRBJ2-7 and V is TRBV4-1; either TRBD1 or TRBD2 may fit D (5 bases each). The V and J ends lost 0 bases and 2 bases respectively, with 17 bases between them. Germline values: CDR1 MGHRA, CDR2 YSYEKL. CDR3 length: 17 amino acids. The CDR3 is CASSQDPGKGRAYEQYV. The CDR3 DNA follows: TGCGCCAGCAGCCAAGATCCCGGTAAGGGGCGGGCCTACGAGCAGTACGTC.

The chain recombines TRBV3-1 with TRBJ2-1; TRBD2 matches at 11 bases. With 1 base clipped from V and 6 bases from J, the junction kept 2 bases outside the gene matches. From germline, CDR1 is LGHDT and CDR2 YNNKEL (reference sequence). The CDR3 consists of 15 residues. As DNA, the CDR3 is TGTGCCAGCAGCCAAGGACTAGCGGGGATCAATGAGCAGTTCTTC. Amino acid sequence: CASSQGLAGINEQFF.

The gene calls are TRBV7-3 and TRBJ2-1; 11 bases agree with TRBD1. CDR1 is SGHTA, CDR2 FQGTGA, per germline. The CDR3 has 16 residues. V shed 4 bases, J shed 2 bases, and the junction held 4 bases outside the gene matches. This CDR3 is CASSSRTGGTYNEQFF. In DNA, the CDR3 is TGTGCCAGCAGCTCGCGGACAGGGGGCACCTACAATGAGCAGTTCTTC. The full variable domain, its missing parts supplied by reference TRBV7-3 and TRBJ2-1, is GAGVSQTPSNKVTEKGKYVELRCDPISGHTALYWYRQSLGQGPEFLIYFQGTGAADDSGLPNDRFFAVRPEGSVSTLKIQRTERGDSAVYLCASSSRTGGTYNEQFFGPGTRLTVL.

CDR3 in amino acids: CAWSVGGTYEQYV. The DNA of the CDR3 is TGTGCCTGGAGTGTGGGGGGAACCTACGAGCAGTACGTC. This rearrangement joins TRBV30 to TRBJ2-7; D is perhaps TRBD2 (6 bases). The V and J ends lost 0 bases and 2 bases respectively, with 8 bases between them. The CDR3 is 13 amino acids. Germline values: CDR1 GTSNPN, CDR2 SVGIG (reference sequence).

The V and J genes are TRBV4-1 and TRBJ1-2; D perhaps matches TRBD1 (5 bases). CDR1 and CDR2 from the germline V gene are MGHRA and YSYEKL. This CDR3 contains 12 residues. Trimming took 2 bases from V and 7 from J, leaving 8 bases between them. The CDR3 loop reads CASSQTGAGYTF. The DNA of the CDR3 is TGCGCCAGCAGCCAAACAGGTGCTGGCTACACCTTC.

This chain uses TRBV11-2 with TRBJ1-1, with D unresolved. CDR1 is SGHAT, CDR2 FQNNGV, per germline. Trimming stripped 5 bases from V and 4 bases from J, with 11 bases between. The length of the CDR3 is 13 residues. The CDR3 nucleotides read TGTGCCAGCAGCCCCCCGTGGGGCACTGAAGCTTTCTTT. This gives the protein CASSPPWGTEAFF.

The chain links TRBV9 to TRBJ2-1; 10 positions agree with TRBD2. Trimming removed 3 bases from V and 2 bases from J; junction bases left unmatched: 5. CDR1 SGDLS and CDR2 YYNGEE come from the germline V gene. The CDR3 contains 16 residues. CDR3 in amino acids: CASSAFLAGAYNEQFF. In nucleotides, the CDR3 is TGTGCCAGCAGCGCCTTCCTAGCGGGAGCCTACAATGAGCAGTTCTTC.

The chain combines TRBV24-1 with TRBJ1-2; 7 nucleotides agree with TRBD1. V lost 2 bases, J lost 8 bases, and 7 bases stayed unmatched. Germline CDR1 reads KGHDR; CDR2 reads SFDVKD. The CDR3 sequence is 14 residues long. The CDR3 bases are TGTGCCACCAGTGATTCAGACAGGGTCTACGGCTACACCTTC. Its protein is CATSDSDRVYGYTF.

This rearrangement joins TRBV27 to TRBJ2-3; maybe TRBD2 (5 bases). This CDR3 is built from 16 residues. V was shortened by 5 bases and J by 1 base, with 16 bases between the two germline ends. Germline V CDR1 and CDR2: MNHEY, SMNVEV (reference sequence). The CDR3 sequence is CASSPTSWRGTDTQYF. CDR3 bases: TGTGCCAGCAGTCCCACGTCCTGGCGGGGCACAGATACGCAGTATTTT.

V gene TRBV12-3 or TRBV12-4 combines with J gene TRBJ2-1, with a weak D call TRBD1 (6 bases). V lost 6 bases and J lost 8, with 17 bases in between. The CDR3 spans 14 residues. CDR3 protein: CASSHRAEDDEQFF. The CDR3 DNA is TGTGCCAGCAGCCACAGGGCCGAGGACGATGAGCAGTTCTTC.

This chain uses TRBV28 with TRBJ2-3; TRBD2 agrees at 11 bases. This CDR3 spans 13 amino acids. CDR1 MDHEN and CDR2 SYDVKM come from the germline V gene. The junction had 3 bases not matched to a gene; V was cut back by 11 bases and J by 2 bases. The CDR3 protein is CALAGGTTDTQYF. The CDR3 DNA reads TGTGCCTTAGCGGGAGGGACCACAGATACGCAGTATTTT. Full variable domain (missing parts from reference TRBV28 and TRBJ2-3): DVKVTQSSRYLVKRTGEKVFLECVQDMDHENMFWYRQDPGLGLRLIYFSYDVKMKEKGDIPEGYSVSREKKERFSLILESASTNQTSMYLCALAGGTTDTQYFGPGTRLTVL.

Only one count was recorded for this clonotype. The rearrangement links TRBV28 to TRBJ2-1; 12 bases match TRBD2. In germline, CDR1 is MDHEN, CDR2 SYDVKM. The J segment lost 7 bases and the V segment lost 6 bases, leaving 7 bases of the junction unmatched. CDR3 length equals 15 residues. The CDR3 nucleotides read TGTGCCAGCAGGGTGACTAGCGGGAGAGTTAATGAGCAGTTCTTC. Residues: CASRVTSGRVNEQFF.

The chain carries TRBV5-1 and TRBJ2-1; TRBD1 matches at 9 bases. Per the germline V gene, CDR1 is SGHRS and CDR2 is YFSETQ. Trimming at V came to 5 bases and at J to 7 bases, leaving 10 bases not matched to a gene. The CDR3 extends over 15 amino acids. The DNA for the CDR3 is TGCGCCAGCAGATCGGGACAGGGAAATTGGAATGAGCAGTTCTTC. Its translation is CASRSGQGNWNEQFF.